These 2 T cell receptor beta chains were all obtained from the same sample, sequenced in a study of CD8+ T cells in alopecia areata. Extraction and reverse transcription of RNA yielded cDNA as the sequencing template. Produced via immunoSEQ multiplex PCR; TCRdb's table is partial and in-frame only. Among some 130,000 clones listed, 45% to 65% were seen once. Treatment reported: oral pan-JAK inhibitor, 5-10 mg twice daily. This material consisted of CD8+ T cells sorted from blood, taken at week 4, from a patient treated with tofacitinib. These receptors all come from a human donor with alopecia areata.

This chain joins TRBV10-3 and TRBJ1-1; D unclear. V was shortened by 3 bases and J by 3 bases, with 11 bases between the two germline ends. CDR3 size: 14 residues. The germline CDR1 and CDR2 sequences are ENHRY and SYGVKD. CDR3 coding DNA: TGTGCCATCAGTGACACCCTGCGGGACACTGAAGCTTTCTTT. Translation: CAISDTLRDTEAFF.

The chain employs TRBV13 and TRBJ2-5; 10 bases are a match to TRBD1. There are 15 residues in the CDR3. With 5 bases clipped from V and 4 bases from J, the junction kept 7 bases outside the gene matches. Germline CDR1 and CDR2: PRHDT and FYEKMQ (reference sequence). The CDR3 spells CASSARGQGTETQYF. The CDR3 nucleotides are TGTGCCAGCAGCGCTAGGGGACAGGGGACAGAGACCCAGTACTTC.